The 23 T cell receptor beta chains reported below all come from one sample, sequenced in a study of cytomegalovirus exposure and HLA in healthy donors. PCR employed 60 Vbeta and 13 Jbeta primers. Sequenced by immunoSEQ multiplex PCR; TCRdb stores in-frame clones only, minus some. The table shows approximately 110,000 clones, with around 60% occurring only once. The sample taken for sequencing was PBMCs. The receptors derive from a man aged 30 to 45 in good health and CMV-seropositive.

This clone was observed a handful of times. The rearrangement links TRBV7-9 to TRBJ2-7, with 7 positions matching TRBD1. The CDR3 totals 14 residues. Germline assignment: CDR1 SEHNR and CDR2 FQNEAQ (reference sequence). Trimming took 6 bases from V and 1 from J; bases not matched to a gene: 6. CDR3 DNA: TGTGCCAGCAGTCGGACAGGCGGATCCTACGAGCAGTACTTC. Its translation is CASSRTGGSYEQYF.

The chain recombines TRBV19 with TRBJ2-7; TRBD1 matches 9 bases. V trimming: 7 bases; J trimming: 3 bases; junction bases outside the gene matches: 7. Germline CDR1 and CDR2: LNHDA and SQIVND (reference sequence). The CDR3 is 14 residues long. The CDR3 sequence is CASTGQGGNYEQYF. DNA for the CDR3: TGTGCCAGTACGGGACAGGGAGGGAACTACGAGCAGTACTTC.

The CDR3 spells CASSDRGVLTDTQYF. The CDR3 nucleotides read TGTGCCAGCAGTGATCGGGGGGTTCTCACAGATACGCAGTATTTT. This chain joins TRBV6-1 and TRBJ2-3; 7 bases match TRBD2. The V and J ends lost 3 bases and 2 bases, in that order; junction bases with no gene match: 5. The germline V gene has CDR1 MNHNS and CDR2 SASEGT. This CDR3 region has 15 residues.

The chain uses TRBV29-1 and TRBJ2-2; 8 bases agree with TRBD1. Looked up from germline, CDR1 is SQVTM and CDR2 is ANQGSEA. This CDR3 is 14 amino acids long. Trimming at V came to 6 bases and at J to 2 bases, leaving 5 bases not matched to a gene. CDR3 sequence (DNA): TGCAGCGTGCCCGGACAGGGAAACACCGGGGAGCTGTTTTTT. It is translated as CSVPGQGNTGELFF.

This clone occurred a few times. The V gene is TRBV30, the J gene TRBJ1-6, with D possibly being TRBD1 (6 bases). V lost 3 bases, J lost 1 base, and 10 bases lay in between. The germline CDR1 and CDR2 sequences are GTSNPN and SVGIG (reference sequence). The CDR3 is 15 residues long. The CDR3 bases are TGTGCCTGGAGCGACGGACAGTCCTATAATTCACCCCTCCACTTT. Its translation is CAWSDGQSYNSPLHF.

The table lists this clone with a few counts. The J gene is TRBJ1-6, the V gene TRBV4-2; TRBD1 matches at 9 bases. Germline values: CDR1 LGHNA, CDR2 YNFKEQ. Trimming cost V 4 bases and J 9 bases; bases outside gene matches: 10. The CDR3 contains 16 residues. Written as DNA, the CDR3 is TGTGCCAGCAGCCGTCGCCCGGGACAGGGAAGTTCACCCCTCCACTTT. It yields the protein CASSRRPGQGSSPLHF.

The V call is TRBV19, the J call TRBJ2-3, with D perhaps TRBD2 (6 bases). This CDR3 spans 13 amino acids. From germline, CDR1 is LNHDA and CDR2 SQIVND (reference sequence). The V and J ends lost 6 bases and 5 bases respectively, with 12 bases between them. The CDR3 nucleotides are TGTGCCAGTAGGAGACTAGAAGGAGATACGCAGTATTTT. Translation: CASRRLEGDTQYF.

The chain combines TRBV6-1 with TRBJ2-7; D possibly corresponds to TRBD1 (5 bases). The CDR3 runs to 14 residues. Germline V CDR1 and CDR2: MNHNS, SASEGT. Trimming took 0 bases from V and 3 from J, leaving 9 bases between them. CDR3 loop: CASSEAPRVYEQYF. In nucleotides, the CDR3 is TGTGCCAGCAGTGAAGCGCCCAGGGTCTACGAGCAGTACTTC.

V is TRBV27 and J is TRBJ2-3; D may be TRBD2 (6 bases). With 4 bases removed from V and 6 bases from J, the gap between germline ends came to 14 bases. The germline gives CDR1 MNHEY, CDR2 SMNVEV (reference sequence). The CDR3 runs 14 residues. DNA for the CDR3: TGTGCCAGCAGTTCGACTAGATACATCGATACGCAGTATTTT. Encoded protein: CASSSTRYIDTQYF.

The chain is built from TRBV18 and TRBJ1-2; no definite D call. CDR3 size: 14 residues. The germline V gene has CDR1 KGHSH and CDR2 LQKENI. The V and J ends lost 0 bases and 4 bases respectively, with 9 bases between them. The CDR3 DNA sequence: TGTGCCAGCTCACCACCCGGGAGCGCCTATGGCTACACCTTC. It yields the protein CASSPPGSAYGYTF.

The V gene is TRBV11-2, the J gene TRBJ2-5, with TRBD1 matching over 8 bases. This CDR3 contains 15 residues. V shed 1 base and J 4 bases; nucleotides not matched to a gene: 5. Germline CDR1 is SGHAT and CDR2 is FQNNGV. The CDR3 sequence: CASSLAGQVGETQYF. The CDR3 DNA is TGTGCCAGCAGCTTAGCGGGACAGGTGGGAGAGACCCAGTACTTC.

V is TRBV5-4 and J is TRBJ2-7, with 12 positions matching TRBD2. V was pared by 9 bases and J by 6 bases, with 10 bases of the junction left unmatched. CDR1 is SGHNT, CDR2 YYREEE, per germline (reference sequence). There are 14 residues in the CDR3. The CDR3 DNA reads as TGTGCCACGGGACTAGCGGGCCCTAATCCCGAGCAGTACTTC. It is translated as CATGLAGPNPEQYF.

A few counts support this clone. This chain connects TRBV7-8 to TRBJ1-2; a possible D gene is TRBD1 (5 bases). The V end was cut by 5 bases, the J end by 2 bases, with 15 bases between. The CDR3 has 15 residues. From germline, CDR1 is SGHVS and CDR2 FQNEAQ. CDR3 DNA: TGTGCCAGCAGCCCGGGGGGGGGAACGAACTATGGCTACACCTTC. It translates to CASSPGGGTNYGYTF.

This chain joins TRBV11-2 and TRBJ2-3; D gene uncertain. The CDR3 spans 15 residues. Looked up from germline, CDR1 is SGHAT and CDR2 is FQNNGV. Trimming took 1 base from V and 5 from J, leaving 13 bases between them. CDR3 loop: CASSLGSRSLDTQYF. In DNA form, the CDR3 reads TGTGCCAGCAGCTTAGGGTCCAGGTCCTTAGATACGCAGTATTTT.

This sequence joins TRBV13 and TRBJ2-1, with 11 bases lining up with TRBD2. The CDR3 has 15 amino acids. The V gene's germline CDR1 is PRHDT and CDR2 FYEKMQ (reference sequence). V trimming: 3 bases; J trimming: 8 bases; junction bases outside the gene matches: 6. The CDR3 reads CASSFSGGGSYEQFF. The CDR3 nucleotides read TGTGCCAGCAGCTTTAGCGGGGGGGGATCGTATGAGCAGTTCTTC. The whole variable domain, remainder taken from reference TRBV13 and TRBJ2-1, is AAGVIQSPRHLIKEKRETATLKCYPIPRHDTVYWYQQGPGQDPQFLISFYEKMQSDKGSIPDRFSAQQFSDYHSELNMSSLELGDSALYFCASSFSGGGSYEQFFGPGTRLTVL.

J is TRBJ2-1 and V is TRBV5-4; 7 nucleotides line up with TRBD1. J was trimmed by 7 bases and V by 3 bases; bases with no gene match: 4. Germline values: CDR1 SGHNT, CDR2 YYREEE (reference sequence). The CDR3 has 13 residues. In DNA, the CDR3 is TGTGCCAGCAGCTGGGGGACAGTAAATGAGCAGTTCTTC. It translates to CASSWGTVNEQFF.

J is TRBJ1-1 and V is TRBV11-3; D unresolved. The CDR3 contains 14 residues. In germline, CDR1 is SGHNT, CDR2 YENEEA. Deletions cut 1 base from V and 0 bases from J, with 6 bases between. In nucleotides, the CDR3 is TGTGCCAGCAGCTTAGGAGGTATGAACACTGAAGCTTTCTTT. Amino acid sequence: CASSLGGMNTEAFF.

V usage is TRBV19 and J usage is TRBJ2-2, with D possibly matching TRBD1 (6 bases). CDR1 is LNHDA, CDR2 SQIVND, per germline (reference sequence). Trimming took off 2 bases at V and 3 bases at J, with 10 bases between the two ends. The CDR3 consists of 15 residues. In nucleotides, the CDR3 is TGTGCCAGTAGTATACTGGGGGCCGACACCGGGGAGCTGTTTTTT. Its translation: CASSILGADTGELFF.

The CDR3 loop reads CASSFTGSNEKLFF. For the CDR3, the DNA is TGTGCCAGCAGCTTTACAGGGTCTAATGAAAAACTGTTTTTT. The chain recombines TRBV7-8 with TRBJ1-4, with D maybe TRBD1 (6 bases). Germline V lookup: CDR1 SGHVS, CDR2 FQNEAQ. The CDR3 extends over 14 amino acids. Trimming removed 3 bases at V and 3 bases at J, with 8 bases between.

V gene TRBV10-3 combines with J gene TRBJ2-7; 7 bases are shared with TRBD2. Looked up from germline, CDR1 is ENHRY and CDR2 is SYGVKD. V was pared by 5 bases and J by 1 base, with 5 bases of the junction left unmatched. CDR3 length equals 14 residues. The CDR3 is CAISWGGGSYEQYF. The CDR3 DNA reads as TGTGCCATCAGTTGGGGGGGAGGATCCTACGAGCAGTACTTC.

V and J are TRBV7-8 and TRBJ1-1; tentative D call: TRBD1 (6 bases). Germline V gene data show CDR1 as SGHVS and CDR2 as FQNEAQ. The ends were cut back, 6 bases at V and 3 bases at J, with 11 bases in the middle. The CDR3 is 13 residues long. The CDR3 reads CASRFYRDTEAFF. The CDR3 nucleotides are TGTGCCAGCAGATTTTACAGGGACACTGAAGCTTTCTTT. The whole variable domain, filled in from reference TRBV7-8 and TRBJ1-1, reads GAGVSQSPRYKVAKRGQDVALRCDPISGHVSLFWYQQALGQGPEFLTYFQNEAQLDKSGLPSDRFFAERPEGSVSTLKIQRTQQEDSAVYLCASRFYRDTEAFFGQGTRLTVV.

J is TRBJ2-7 and V is TRBV19, with 8 bases fitting TRBD1. Per the germline V gene, CDR1 is LNHDA and CDR2 is SQIVND (reference sequence). V was clipped by 7 bases and J by 4 bases; unmatched bases: 3. The length of the CDR3 is 12 residues. Here the CDR3 DNA reads TGTGCCAGTAATACAGGGGGGTACGAGCAGTACTTC. Its protein product is CASNTGGYEQYF.

This clone was seen only once. V and J are TRBV15 and TRBJ2-7; D gene ambiguous. This CDR3 is built from 12 residues. Trimming shortened V by 0 bases and J by 3 bases, and 3 bases separated the two germline ends. The germline V gene has CDR1 LNHNV and CDR2 YYDKDF (reference sequence). The CDR3 DNA follows: TGTGCCACCAGCAGAGACTTCTACGAGCAGTACTTC. Its protein is CATSRDFYEQYF.